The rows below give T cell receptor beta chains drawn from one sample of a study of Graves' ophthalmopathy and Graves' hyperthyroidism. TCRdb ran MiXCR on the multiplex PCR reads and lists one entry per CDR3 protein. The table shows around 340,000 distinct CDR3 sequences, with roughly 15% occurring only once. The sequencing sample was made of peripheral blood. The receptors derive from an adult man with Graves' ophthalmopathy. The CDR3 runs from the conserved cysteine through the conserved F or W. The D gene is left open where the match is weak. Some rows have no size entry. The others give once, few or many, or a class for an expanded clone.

DNA: TGCAGCGTGGCCGGGGCTCCCGAGCCGTTTCAGTACTTC
CDR3: CSVAGAPEPFQYF
J: TRBJ2-4
D: NA
size: many
V: TRBV29-1

DNA: TGTGCCAGCAGCCCCCGGACAGGGGGCACCGGGGAGCTGTTTTTT
CDR3: CASSPRTGGTGELFF
J: TRBJ2-2
D: TRBD1
size: few
V: TRBV9

DNA: TGTGCCAGCAGTGAAGCGCATAGCCCCCTTAGCAATCAGCCCCAGCATTTT
CDR3: CASSEAHSPLSNQPQHF
J: TRBJ1-5
D: NA
size: many
V: TRBV6-1

DNA: TGCAGTGCACCGACTAGCGGGGGGGCCATAGAGACCCAGTACTTC
CDR3: CSAPTSGGAIETQYF
J: TRBJ2-5
D: TRBD2
size: NA
V: TRBV20-1

DNA: TGTGCCAGCACCGCAGTTGAGGACTACGAGCAGTACTTC
CDR3: CASTAVEDYEQYF
J: TRBJ2-7
D: NA
size: many
V: TRBV6-2/TRBV6-3

DNA: TGTGCCAGCAGCTCCGGGACAGGGATTAGCAATCAGCCCCAGCATTTT
CDR3: CASSSGTGISNQPQHF
J: TRBJ1-5
D: TRBD1
size: many
V: TRBV6-1

DNA: TGTGCCAGTTGGGGGACCGGGCCCCACCAAGATCCCTACGAGCAGTACTTC
CDR3: CASWGTGPHQDPYEQYF
J: TRBJ2-7
D: NA
size: many
V: TRBV6-2/TRBV6-3

DNA: TGTGCCAGCAGTCGAAGTACAGGGAGCGAGCAGTACTTC
CDR3: CASSRSTGSEQYF
J: TRBJ2-7
D: NA
size: many
V: TRBV6-2/TRBV6-3

DNA: TGTGCCAGCAGTTATCATCACAATGCCTACGAGCAGTACTTC
CDR3: CASSYHHNAYEQYF
J: TRBJ2-7
D: NA
size: many
V: TRBV6-5

DNA: TGCAGCGTTACAACCCACTCGACTTGGGATGGCTACACCTTC
CDR3: CSVTTHSTWDGYTF
J: TRBJ1-2
D: NA
size: many
V: TRBV29-1

DNA: TGTGCCACCAGGGGGACTAGCGGGAGGACAGATACGCAGTATTTT
CDR3: CATRGTSGRTDTQYF
J: TRBJ2-3
D: TRBD2
size: many
V: TRBV15

DNA: TGTGCCAGCAGCCCTGGGGTTTACACTGAAGCTTTCTTT
CDR3: CASSPGVYTEAFF
J: TRBJ1-1
D: NA
size: many
V: TRBV13

DNA: TGTGCCAGCAGTGACAGGGCGTATCAGCCCCAGCATTTT
CDR3: CASSDRAYQPQHF
J: TRBJ1-5
D: NA
size: many
V: TRBV6-1

DNA: TGCGCCAGCAGCTACGGGTCAGGGATGGACAACCGCCAAGAGACCCAGTACTTC
CDR3: CASSYGSGMDNRQETQYF
J: TRBJ2-5
D: NA
size: many
V: TRBV5-1

DNA: TGCGCCAGCAGCTTGGGCGGGACTAGCGGGAGTTACGAGCAGTACTTC
CDR3: CASSLGGTSGSYEQYF
J: TRBJ2-7
D: TRBD2
size: many
V: TRBV5-1

DNA: TGTGCCAGCAGCCCCTGGGGCGGCGACAGCGCCTACGAGCAGTACTTC
CDR3: CASSPWGGDSAYEQYF
J: TRBJ2-7
D: NA
size: NA
V: TRBV12-3/TRBV12-4

DNA: TGTGCCAGCAGTGCCTCCGGGACAGGGTTATATGGCTACACCTTC
CDR3: CASSASGTGLYGYTF
J: TRBJ1-2
D: TRBD1
size: many
V: TRBV6-1

DNA: TGTGCCAGCAGTCCTGTGGGGGGCAGAGGTGGCTACACCTTC
CDR3: CASSPVGGRGGYTF
J: TRBJ1-2
D: NA
size: NA
V: TRBV12-3/TRBV12-4

DNA: TGTGCCAGCAGTTCCGGGGCCAGAACGGCCTACGAGCAGTACTTC
CDR3: CASSSGARTAYEQYF
J: TRBJ2-7
D: NA
size: many
V: TRBV28

DNA: TGTGCCAGCAGTGAAGTCGCCCGACGGGCCCAGTACTTC
CDR3: CASSEVARRAQYF
J: TRBJ2-5
D: NA
size: few
V: TRBV6-1

DNA: TGTGCCACCAGCAGAGGGACAGGGGATCAAGACGAGCAGTACTTC
CDR3: CATSRGTGDQDEQYF
J: TRBJ2-7
D: TRBD1
size: many
V: TRBV15

DNA: TGCAGCGTTTCTGTGGGAATGAACACTGAAGCTTTCTTT
CDR3: CSVSVGMNTEAFF
J: TRBJ1-1
D: NA
size: few
V: TRBV29-1

DNA: TGTGCCAGCAGTGAAGGGTTGGAACGGACCCAGTACTTC
CDR3: CASSEGLERTQYF
J: TRBJ2-5
D: NA
size: many
V: TRBV6-1

DNA: TGCGCCATCAGCCGAGGGGACGGAGTGGATCCTTATGGCTACACCTTC
CDR3: CAISRGDGVDPYGYTF
J: TRBJ1-2
D: NA
size: NA
V: TRBV4-1

DNA: TGCAGTGCTAATTACAGGGACTTGAACACTGAAGCTTTCTTT
CDR3: CSANYRDLNTEAFF
J: TRBJ1-1
D: NA
size: NA
V: TRBV20-1

DNA: TGCAGTGCTAGATGGCAGGGGGATGAAGCTTTCTTT
CDR3: CSARWQGDEAFF
J: TRBJ1-1
D: TRBD1
size: NA
V: TRBV20-1

DNA: TGTGCCACCAGTGACTACGGAGCTAACTATGGCTACACCTTC
CDR3: CATSDYGANYGYTF
J: TRBJ1-2
D: NA
size: many
V: TRBV24-1

DNA: TGTGCCAGCAGTTCCGGGCAACTCAATTCACCCCTCCACTTT
CDR3: CASSSGQLNSPLHF
J: TRBJ1-6
D: NA
size: many
V: TRBV6-2/TRBV6-3

DNA: TGTGCCAGCTCACCGACCATGAGGACCGCCAATGGCTACACCTTC
CDR3: CASSPTMRTANGYTF
J: TRBJ1-2
D: NA
size: many
V: TRBV18

DNA: TGTGCCAGCAGCCGCCCCGGGCAGGGGTCGGACGAGCAGTACTTC
CDR3: CASSRPGQGSDEQYF
J: TRBJ2-7
D: NA
size: many
V: TRBV11-2

DNA: TGTGCCAGCAGTACAGGGGGCGCCTCCACTGAAGCTTTCTTT
CDR3: CASSTGGASTEAFF
J: TRBJ1-1
D: TRBD1
size: many
V: TRBV12-3/TRBV12-4

DNA: TGTGCCAGCAACCCGACAGGGGCCACCGGGGAGCTGTTTTTT
CDR3: CASNPTGATGELFF
J: TRBJ2-2
D: TRBD1
size: few
V: TRBV6-2/TRBV6-3

DNA: TGCAGTGCCTCGACAGGGAATCAGCCCCAGCATTTT
CDR3: CSASTGNQPQHF
J: TRBJ1-5
D: TRBD1
size: many
V: TRBV20-1

DNA: TGTGCCAGTAGCGACCTGGGGGGTTATGCCAAAAACATTCAGTACTTC
CDR3: CASSDLGGYAKNIQYF
J: TRBJ2-4
D: NA
size: many
V: TRBV19

DNA: TGTGCCAGCAGTGAATCGGGGGCCCTACTCCGGAAGACCCAGTACTTC
CDR3: CASSESGALLRKTQYF
J: TRBJ2-5
D: NA
size: NA
V: TRBV6-1

DNA: TGTGCCAGTAGTATTTGGGGGCGACAGAAGAACACTGAAGCTTTCTTT
CDR3: CASSIWGRQKNTEAFF
J: TRBJ1-1
D: NA
size: many
V: TRBV19

DNA: TGTGCCAGCAGTTCCCTGGAGCGCGGGGAGCAGTACTTC
CDR3: CASSSLERGEQYF
J: TRBJ2-7
D: NA
size: NA
V: TRBV12-3/TRBV12-4

DNA: TGCGCCAGCAGCTTGGGGACACTCGATTCACCCCTCCACTTT
CDR3: CASSLGTLDSPLHF
J: TRBJ1-6
D: NA
size: many
V: TRBV5-1

DNA: TGTGCCAGCAGTTATCTAAAGGGCGACGGAAACACCATATATTTT
CDR3: CASSYLKGDGNTIYF
J: TRBJ1-3
D: NA
size: many
V: TRBV6-2/TRBV6-3

DNA: TGTGCCAGCAGCCCGTCCGAATGGGAGACCCAGTACTTC
CDR3: CASSPSEWETQYF
J: TRBJ2-5
D: NA
size: once
V: TRBV6-1

DNA: TGTGCCAGCATCCCAGGGGGGACCAACTATGGCTACACCTTC
CDR3: CASIPGGTNYGYTF
J: TRBJ1-2
D: TRBD1
size: many
V: TRBV6-2/TRBV6-3

DNA: TGCGCCAGCAGCCTAACGAGGGGCCAAGAGACCCAGTACTTC
CDR3: CASSLTRGQETQYF
J: TRBJ2-5
D: NA
size: NA
V: TRBV5-1

DNA: TGCAGTGCTAGACGGGGACTAGCGGGAGGTGGGGAGACCCAGTACTTC
CDR3: CSARRGLAGGGETQYF
J: TRBJ2-5
D: TRBD2
size: many
V: TRBV20-1

DNA: TGTGCCAGTAGTAACGGGGCAGGGGGTGGTCAGCCCCAGCATTTT
CDR3: CASSNGAGGGQPQHF
J: TRBJ1-5
D: TRBD1
size: many
V: TRBV19

DNA: TGTGCCAGCAGTCGGGACGCTGCCTACGAGCAGTACTTC
CDR3: CASSRDAAYEQYF
J: TRBJ2-7
D: NA
size: many
V: TRBV12-3/TRBV12-4

DNA: TGTGCCAGCAGTGAACGGCTAGCGGGAATATACGAGCAGTACTTC
CDR3: CASSERLAGIYEQYF
J: TRBJ2-7
D: TRBD2
size: NA
V: TRBV2

DNA: TGTGCCAGCAGAGACCGACGGCACTACGAGCAGTACTTC
CDR3: CASRDRRHYEQYF
J: TRBJ2-7
D: NA
size: few
V: TRBV6-2/TRBV6-3